Below, 5 T cell receptor beta chains from the same sample are listed, as sequenced in a study of response to subunit inactivated influenza vaccine. MiXCR, run by TCRdb on the RT-PCR reads, gives a single entry per CDR3 protein. The sample has roughly 520,000 distinct CDR3 sequences; approximately 24% are singletons. The specimen comprised CD4+ T cells sorted from PBMCs, sampled less than 6 days after vaccination. The receptors come from a man aged 45-60 years who received an inactivated influenza vaccine.

The table lists this clonotype with a few counts. This rearrangement joins TRBV2 to TRBJ1-4; no firm D call. Germline assignment: CDR1 SNHLY and CDR2 FYNNEI. This CDR3 is 16 amino acids long. V lost 6 bases and J lost 0, with 14 bases in between. For the CDR3, the DNA is TGTGCCAGCAGAGACTTGGGCGCATCAACTAATGAAAAACTGTTTTTT. Its protein product is CASRDLGASTNEKLFF. Looking up the rest from reference TRBV2 and TRBJ1-4 gives the full variable domain: EPEVTQTPSHQVTQMGQEVILRCVPISNHLYFYWYRQILGQKVEFLVSFYNNEISEKSEIFDDQFSVERPDGSNFTLKIRSTKLEDSAMYFCASRDLGASTNEKLFFGSGTQLSVL.

V gene TRBV29-1 combines with J gene TRBJ2-4; the D gene could be TRBD1 or TRBD2 (5 bases each). Germline CDR1 is SQVTM and CDR2 is ANQGSEA. Trimming shortened V by 7 bases and J by 0 bases, and 22 bases separated the two germline ends. The CDR3 spans 17 residues. The CDR3 DNA is TGCAGCGCTTCCGGGACCCCCTCCTCTCTAGCCAAAAACATTCAGTACTTC. Its protein product is CSASGTPSSLAKNIQYF.

The chain employs TRBV12-3 or TRBV12-4 and TRBJ2-5; no reliable D call. The V and J ends lost 6 bases and 2 bases respectively, with 10 bases between them. This CDR3 has 13 amino acids. CDR3 amino acids: CASSPRRQETQYF. CDR3 nucleotides: TGTGCCAGCAGCCCTCGACGGCAAGAGACCCAGTACTTC.

The chain links TRBV10-3 to TRBJ2-7; 8 bases are a match to TRBD1. Trimming removed 10 bases from V and 0 bases from J; junction bases left unmatched: 2. The CDR3 totals 12 residues. Germline CDR1 and CDR2: ENHRY and SYGVKD. The CDR3 here is CATGTGSYEQYF. In nucleotides, the CDR3 is TGTGCCACCGGGACAGGCTCCTACGAGCAGTACTTC.

This clonotype was seen only a few times. The rearrangement links TRBV15 to TRBJ2-1; TRBD2 aligns across 9 bases. The V segment lost 2 bases and the J segment 2 bases; nucleotides outside the gene matches: 4. From germline, CDR1 is LNHNV and CDR2 YYDKDF (reference sequence). The length of the CDR3 is 16 residues. CDR3 protein: CATSRKGGRAYNEQFF. DNA for the CDR3: TGTGCCACCAGCAGAAAGGGCGGGAGGGCCTACAATGAGCAGTTCTTC. The full variable domain, with the rest looked up from reference TRBV15 and TRBJ2-1, is DAMVIQNPRYQVTQFGKPVTLSCSQTLNHNVMYWYQQKSSQAPKLLFHYYDKDFNNEADTPDNFQSRRPNTSFCFLDIRSPGLGDTAMYLCATSRKGGRAYNEQFFGPGTRLTVL.